This TCR beta chain was found in a study of early stage breast cancer tumors. On the study more broadly: Among around twelve ER+/PR+/HER2- tumors, eight were ductal, four lobular.

With respect to this clone: The antigen is not known. Relative to the germline gene, one junction end is altered; a read error may explain this.

Profiling relied on immunoSEQ multiplex PCR, and the TCRdb table lists in-frame clones only, not all of them. This sample has fewer than 80,000 clones, with around 80% found just once. Study-wide results and caveats: In 14 of 16 patients, blood comparison separated tumor from normal breast.

Germline loops: CDR1 LNHDA, CDR2 SQIVND (reference sequence). The CDR3 is made up of 16 amino acids. This sequence was found in a person aged 35-49 years with breast cancer. The V gene is TRBV19, the J gene TRBJ1-1; possibly TRBD1 for D (5 bases). Sequenced input: blood. The CDR3 DNA sequence: TGTGCCAGTACCTTGTTTGGGGGGATTATGAACTCTGAAGCTTTCTTT. Amino acids: CASTLFGGIMNSEAFF.